This T cell receptor beta chain originates from a study of blood T cell repertoires in COVID-19 (dated by TCRdb to 2020 to 2022). General notes on the study: Samples covering the acute and convalescent phases of COVID-19 were provided by collaborators in the United States, Italy and Spain. The repertoires were released in a freely available public database intended as a resource for research on the immune response to SARS-CoV-2. The material from the prospective study consisted of cDNA or gDNA derived from T cells, B-cell-depleted T cells, or PBMCs. Subjects who had been exposed to COVID-19, were actively infected with it, or had recovered from it provided the deeply sampled blood TCRbeta repertoires that made up the dataset. Samples were obtained from the ongoing ImmuneRACE study (first 160 participants) and from over 1,000 subjects provided by 6 global collaborators. Where available, HLA class I and class II types were taken from metadata supplied by the sample provider and were not determined by assay-based typing. A de-identified subject ID, COVID-19 status, age in years and sex were almost always included in the sample metadata.

TCRbeta CDR3 regions were amplified from genomic DNA using the immunoSEQ Assay, a bias-controlled multiplex PCR. The study's processing was this. The number of nucleated cells in each sample was estimated from the amplification of reference gene primers within the assay. To quantify the absolute abundance of each unique TCRbeta CDR3 rearrangement, sequence reads were collapsed and filtered. For each sample, productive Simpson clonality was calculated by taking the square root of Simpson's diversity index across productive rearrangements. TCRdb took over this immuneACCESS table, retaining in-frame rearrangements with V and J assigned. Such tables are incomplete; in checked studies, under half of the missing clones stem from an unresolved V gene, and the remainder is unexplained. D and trimming were read from the DNA, whereas the V and J calls and clone size are those reported in that table. This sample gives 60,000 to 90,000 clones in total; 80% to 95% of them show up just once. Together, the top ten hold 0.65% to 0.9% of the sample.

Each collaborating institution followed its own protocols to collect whole blood in K2EDTA tubes. For TCRbeta analysis, collaborators shipped samples as frozen whole blood, isolated PBMCs, or DNA extracted from either of those sample types. The junction shows trimming of 5 bases on V and 11 bases on J, and the gene matches do not reach 11 bases of it. From the germline V gene, CDR1 is SGHRS and CDR2 is YFSETQ. The CDR3 contains 13 residues, cysteine and phenylalanine counted. Only the CDR3 part of the read is kept: 39 bases, read in frame from the first base. With regard to this clone: The specificity of this receptor is unknown. There are no base qualities to consult, and no much larger clone falls within one base.

General conclusions and limits of the study: The amount of clinical and demographic metadata varied by source and participant and was provided uncurated.

The chain is assembled from TRBV5-1 and TRBJ1-1, and 8 junctional nucleotides match TRBD1. Sequencing was performed on peripheral blood. The sequence was collected from a woman over 75 with acute or convalescent COVID-19. The CDR3 protein sequence reads: CASSYSQGAGAFF. The DNA is TGCGCCAGCAGTTATTCTCAGGGGGCTGGGGCTTTCTTT. Reference TRBV5-1 and TRBJ1-1 genes cover what lies past the CDR3, so the full variable domain is KAGVTQTPRYLIKTRGQQVTLSCSPISGHRSVSWYQQTPGQGLQFLFEYFSETQRNKGNFPGRFSGRQFSNSRSEMNVSTLELGDSALYLCASSYSQGAGAFFGQGTRLTVV.